This entry is about one T cell receptor beta chain. Only in-frame clones appear in the TCRdb table, and some are missing; sequencing was by immunoSEQ multiplex PCR. The top ten hold approximately 1.7% of the sample, which has some 120,000 clones, just over 90% seen once. V was shortened by 9 bases and J by 5 bases, with 21 bases between the two germline ends. In germline, CDR1 is KGHDR, CDR2 SFDVKD. This CDR3 spans 15 amino acids. The data are from a study of control samples from healthy donors and cancer patients. This receptor was taken from a man aged 45-65 years with head and neck cancer. The sequencing input was PBMCs. The V gene is TRBV24-1, the J gene TRBJ1-1; the D gene is possibly TRBD1 (6 bases). CDR3 in DNA: TGTGCCACCCCCGGGAGGGGGATACGAACGACTGAAGCTTTCTTT. This encodes CATPGRGIRTTEAFF.